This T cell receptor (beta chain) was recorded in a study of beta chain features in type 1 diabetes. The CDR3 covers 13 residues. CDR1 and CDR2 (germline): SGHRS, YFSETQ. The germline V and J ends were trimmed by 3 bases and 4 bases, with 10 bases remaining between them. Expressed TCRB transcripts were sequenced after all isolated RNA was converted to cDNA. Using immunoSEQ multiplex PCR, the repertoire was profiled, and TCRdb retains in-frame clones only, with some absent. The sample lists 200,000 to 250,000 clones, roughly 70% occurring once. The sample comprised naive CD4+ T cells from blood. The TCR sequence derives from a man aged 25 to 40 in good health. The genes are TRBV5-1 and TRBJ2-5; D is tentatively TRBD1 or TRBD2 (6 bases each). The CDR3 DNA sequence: TGCGCCAGCAGCTCACAGGGAGGAGAGACCCAGTACTTC. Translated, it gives CASSSQGGETQYF.